The 16 T cell receptor beta chains below all came from one sample that was sequenced in a study of vaccination effects on CD4 cells after COVID-19. TCRdb keeps only in-frame clones here, not all; method: immunoSEQ multiplex PCR. This repertoire shows under 35,000 clones, approximately 64% found once; its top ten account for about 8.7%. Within the ViraFEST assay, antigen-specific CD4+ T cells underwent expansion with viral peptide pools prior to sequencing. Isolating CD4+ T cells followed about 11 days of culture. All study participants received two doses of BNT162b2 or mRNA-1273 vaccine. These receptors are not linked to any known antigen. This specimen was CD4+ T cells from PBMCs cultured with SARS-CoV-2 spike peptides, taken after COVID-19 vaccination. The receptors come from a human donor who received a COVID-19 vaccine.

V and J are TRBV6-5 and TRBJ2-2, with D perhaps matching TRBD2 (5 bases). This CDR3 contains 12 residues. Trimming removed 6 bases from V and 6 bases from J, with 8 bases in between. The germline CDR1 and CDR2 sequences are MNHEY and SVGAGI. DNA of the CDR3: TGTGCCAGCAGGGAGGTAGCCGGGGAGCTGTTTTTT. Its protein is CASREVAGELFF.

This sequence joins TRBV7-9 and TRBJ1-4; perhaps TRBD1 as D (5 bases). The germline V gene has CDR1 SEHNR and CDR2 FQNEAQ (reference sequence). The V and J ends lost 4 bases and 4 bases respectively, with 13 bases between them. The CDR3 covers 15 residues. The CDR3 is CASSSQGRGNEKLFF. In DNA, the CDR3 is TGTGCCAGCAGCTCCCAGGGTCGGGGTAATGAAAAACTGTTTTTT.

The rearrangement uses TRBV2 and TRBJ1-2; tentatively, D is TRBD1 (5 bases). The CDR3 has 13 amino acids. Trimming removed 7 bases from V and 6 bases from J, with 15 bases in between. Germline lookup yields CDR1 SNHLY and CDR2 FYNNEI. In DNA form, the CDR3 reads TGTGCCAGCAACCAGTGGCAGGGCGATGGCTACACCTTC. It translates to CASNQWQGDGYTF.

The CDR3 DNA reads as TGTGCCAGCAGCCAATATACAGGGGGGGGTATTCAGTACTTC. Protein: CASSQYTGGGIQYF. The chain couples TRBV14 to TRBJ2-4; D is perhaps TRBD1 (8 bases). CDR1 and CDR2 from the germline V gene are SGHDN and FVKESK. The CDR3 has 14 amino acids. V lost 2 bases and J lost 10, with 15 bases in between.

DNA of the CDR3: TGTGCCGCCCGTTGGGCTCCGACAGAAGTCTATGGCTACACCTTC. Translation gives CAARWAPTEVYGYTF. The V gene is TRBV6-5, the J gene TRBJ1-2; weak D call: TRBD1 (5 bases). Trimming stripped 11 bases from V and 4 bases from J, with 23 bases between. Looked up from germline, CDR1 is MNHEY and CDR2 is SVGAGI. This CDR3 has 15 residues.

CDR3 amino acids: CASSLGLSSYEQYF. In nucleotides, the CDR3 is TGTGCCAGCAGCTTAGGACTTAGCTCCTACGAGCAGTACTTC. V and J are TRBV7-9 and TRBJ2-7; D is unresolved. Trimming removed 1 base from V and 0 bases from J, with 7 bases in between. Germline CDR1 and CDR2: SEHNR and FQNEAQ (reference sequence). The CDR3 sequence is 14 residues long.

This rearrangement joins TRBV6-5 to TRBJ1-2, with D perhaps TRBD1 (6 bases). Germline V gene data show CDR1 as MNHEY and CDR2 as SVGAGI. V lost 8 bases to trimming and J lost 5 bases, with 12 bases between them. CDR3 length: 12 amino acids. Here the CDR3 DNA reads TGTGCCAGCTCGGGGGGCGCATATGGCTACACCTTC. Translated, it gives CASSGGAYGYTF.

This clone was observed a few times. The V call is TRBV7-2, the J call TRBJ2-3, with D tentatively TRBD2 (6 bases). Germline values: CDR1 SGHTA, CDR2 FQGNSA. V was cut by 8 bases and J by 4 bases, with 16 bases left in between. This CDR3 region has 14 residues. The DNA of the CDR3 is TGTGCCAGCGGTTCGGGACTCCCCGCAGATACGCAGTATTTT. Translating it yields CASGSGLPADTQYF.

V and J are TRBV19 and TRBJ1-2; 11 bases line up with TRBD1. V gave up 7 bases and J gave up 4 bases; unmatched junction bases: 11. The CDR3 covers 16 residues. The germline V gene has CDR1 LNHDA and CDR2 SQIVND (reference sequence). CDR3 nucleotides: TGTGCCAGTAAGAGGACAGGGGGCTTTTCGCGCTATGGCTACACCTTC. Translation gives CASKRTGGFSRYGYTF.

This chain joins TRBV6-5 and TRBJ2-1; D may be TRBD1 (5 bases). In germline, CDR1 is MNHEY, CDR2 SVGAGI. The length of the CDR3 is 15 residues. V was shortened by 0 bases and J by 2 bases, with 8 bases between the two germline ends. This CDR3 is CASSYSRVTYNEQFF. CDR3 DNA: TGTGCCAGCAGTTACTCCAGGGTAACCTACAATGAGCAGTTCTTC.

This sequence joins TRBV5-1 and TRBJ1-4; possible D gene TRBD1, 5 bases. The CDR3 is 15 amino acids. V was pared by 3 bases and J by 5 bases, with 14 bases between. Germline CDR1 and CDR2: SGHRS and YFSETQ. The CDR3 loop reads CASSSTTGRNEKLFF. The CDR3 DNA reads TGCGCCAGCAGCTCCACCACAGGTAGAAATGAAAAACTGTTTTTT.

The V and J genes are TRBV11-2 and TRBJ1-3, with D perhaps matching TRBD1 (6 bases). This CDR3 region has 15 residues. V was trimmed by 3 bases and J by 4 bases, leaving 13 bases between them. Germline CDR1 is SGHAT and CDR2 is FQNNGV. The CDR3 is CASSFPGHTGNTIYF. The CDR3 DNA reads TGTGCCAGCAGCTTCCCGGGACACACAGGAAACACCATATATTTT.

The rearrangement joins TRBV7-2 to TRBJ2-1, with 11 bases aligning to TRBD2. CDR1 is SGHTA, CDR2 FQGNSA, per germline. Germline trimming cut 4 bases from V and 4 bases from J; bases unmatched to any gene: 3. The CDR3 totals 15 residues. CDR3 amino acids: CASSSGTSGYNEQFF. The CDR3 DNA is TGTGCCAGCAGCTCCGGGACTAGCGGTTACAATGAGCAGTTCTTC.

This clone is a singleton in its sample. V is TRBV6-5 and J is TRBJ2-1; no firm D call. V lost 6 bases, J lost 10 bases, and 10 bases lay in between. Germline CDR1 reads MNHEY; CDR2 reads SVGAGI. The CDR3 is 11 amino acids. The CDR3 reads CASSLAREQFF. For the CDR3, the DNA is TGTGCCAGCAGCCTCGCTAGAGAGCAGTTCTTC.

The table lists this clone with a few counts. The chain recombines TRBV2 with TRBJ1-1; unclear D gene. CDR1 SNHLY and CDR2 FYNNEI come from the germline V gene. Trimming took 2 bases from V and 0 from J, leaving 10 bases between them. This CDR3 comprises 15 residues. The CDR3 DNA sequence: TGTGCCAGCAGTGAACAGCCGCAGTTGAACACTGAAGCTTTCTTT. Translated: CASSEQPQLNTEAFF.

The J gene is TRBJ1-1, the V gene TRBV3-1 (or the pseudogene TRBV3-2), with D uncertain. The CDR3 is made up of 14 amino acids. V dropped 4 bases and J dropped 4 bases, with 13 bases sitting between them. The germline CDR1 and CDR2 sequences are LGHDT and YNNKEL (reference sequence). The CDR3 region has the DNA TGTGCCAGCAGCCCCGGCAGGATTGGCACTGAAGCTTTCTTT. Encoded protein: CASSPGRIGTEAFF.